This T cell receptor (beta chain) was documented in a study of T-cell memory formation after mild COVID-19. V lost 6 bases and J 4 bases, leaving 7 bases between the germline ends. This CDR3 has 12 residues. TCRdb re-derived calls from the 5' RACE reads in MiXCR, one entry per CDR3 protein. The table includes under 450,000 distinct CDR3 sequences, less than 25% detected once. V gene TRBV12-3 or TRBV12-4 combines with J gene TRBJ1-5; D uncertain. Sequencing input: PBMCs or a T cell subset sorted from them (not recorded which). This clonotype was sampled from an adult woman who had mild COVID-19 (a few samples of this study predate the infection). Cell type and time point are not known. The CDR3 sequence is CASSRTNQPQHF. CDR3 nucleotide sequence: TGTGCCAGCAGCCGAACTAATCAGCCCCAGCATTTT.